A single sample gave rise to the 29 T cell receptor beta chains below, sequenced in a study of blood T cells in healthy people across ages. Next came a second PCR, run for about 7 to 12 cycles, which used a sample-barcoded 5' primer along with a J-beta primer mix. TCRdb reprocessed the 5' RACE reads via MiXCR and lists one record per CDR3 protein. The table includes roughly 700,000 distinct CDR3 sequences, around 49% detected once. Sequencing was done on a sample of blood. All receptors come from a woman in her sixties or seventies in good health.

This clonotype was counted a few times. V is TRBV18 and J is TRBJ2-7, with a possible D match to TRBD1 (5 bases). The CDR3 spans 14 residues. Germline V CDR1 and CDR2: KGHSH, LQKENI. V was shortened by 2 bases and J by 0 bases, with 8 bases between the two germline ends. CDR3 bases: TGTGCCAGCTCACCATCCAGGGACTCCTACGAGCAGTACTTC. This translates into CASSPSRDSYEQYF.

This clonotype was counted between two and nine times. The CDR3 region is CASSPLDTYEQYF. CDR3 sequence (DNA): TGTGCCAGCAGTCCCCTAGATACCTACGAGCAGTACTTC. The V gene is TRBV3-1, the J gene TRBJ2-7; D is ambiguous. Germline CDR1 is LGHDT and CDR2 is YNNKEL (reference sequence). The V and J ends lost 6 bases and 2 bases respectively, with 11 bases between them. The CDR3 has 13 amino acids.

This clonotype has a handful of counts. The chain uses TRBV27 and TRBJ2-1, with D perhaps matching TRBD2 (5 bases). Germline loops: CDR1 MNHEY, CDR2 SMNVEV (reference sequence). The V gene lost 0 bases and the J gene lost 9 bases, with 9 bases spanning the gap. The CDR3 length is 13 residues. CDR3 sequence (DNA): TGTGCCAGCAGTTTATCGGCCGGGATTGAGCAGTTCTTC. It encodes CASSLSAGIEQFF.

This clonotype was detected a few times. The chain is built from TRBV29-1 and TRBJ2-5; D is possibly TRBD1 (5 bases). Trimming shortened V by 4 bases and J by 4 bases, and 13 bases separated the two germline ends. The length of the CDR3 is 13 residues. Germline CDR1 and CDR2: SQVTM and ANQGSEA. DNA of the CDR3: TGCAGCGTTGGATTGCGCCAGGGAGAGACCCAGTACTTC. This gives the protein CSVGLRQGETQYF.

The chain employs TRBV5-1 and TRBJ2-3, with 13 nucleotides matching TRBD2. This CDR3 comprises 16 residues. J gave up 5 bases and V 4 bases, and 7 bases lay outside the gene matches. Germline V lookup: CDR1 SGHRS, CDR2 YFSETQ. DNA of the CDR3: TGCGCCAGCAGCCCTAGGACTAGCGGGAGTGGAGATACGCAGTATTTT. Translating gives CASSPRTSGSGDTQYF.

On this clonotype itself: This sequence may be a read error, since a much larger clone differs from it by one base. The rearrangement joins TRBV7-8 to TRBJ2-1; 15 bases are shared with TRBD2. Germline CDR1 is SGHVS and CDR2 is FQNEAQ. The junction had 5 bases not matched to a gene; V was cut back by 5 bases and J by 12 bases. The CDR3 runs to 14 residues. CDR3 in amino acids: CASSPGLAGGRQFF. For the CDR3, the DNA is TGTGCCAGCAGCCCGGGACTAGCGGGAGGCAGGCAGTTCTTC.

The V gene is TRBV5-1, the J gene TRBJ2-5; the match to TRBD1 covers 12 bases. The J segment lost 11 bases and the V segment lost 4 bases, leaving 12 bases of the junction unmatched. Per the germline V gene, CDR1 is SGHRS and CDR2 is YFSETQ. CDR3 length equals 15 residues. The chain's CDR3 is CASSVSGTGGREQYF. The CDR3 coding sequence is TGCGCCAGCAGCGTCTCCGGGACAGGGGGCCGTGAGCAGTACTTC.

This clonotype showed up just a few times. V and J are TRBV3-1 and TRBJ2-7, with 9 bases lining up with TRBD1. This CDR3 region has 13 residues. Trimming removed 1 base from V and 6 bases from J; junction bases left unmatched: 1. Germline loops: CDR1 LGHDT, CDR2 YNNKEL (reference sequence). The CDR3 sequence is CASSQATGGEQYF. DNA for the CDR3: TGTGCCAGCAGCCAAGCGACAGGGGGCGAGCAGTACTTC.

V is TRBV5-1 and J is TRBJ1-2; D gene unclear. This CDR3 comprises 12 residues. CDR1 and CDR2 (germline): SGHRS, YFSETQ. Trimming pared 4 bases from V and 8 bases from J, leaving 12 bases between. CDR3 protein: CASSDLGGGYTF. In DNA, the CDR3 is TGCGCCAGCAGCGACTTAGGCGGAGGCTACACCTTC.

This chain links TRBV14 with TRBJ2-4, with unresolved D. The DNA end lines up better with TRBJ2-5; the J call may be wrong. CDR3 length: 13 residues. CDR1 SGHDN and CDR2 FVKESK come from the germline V gene. In nucleotides, the CDR3 is TGTGCCAGCAGCCAAAACTTCGCTGCGACCCAGTACTTC. Translation gives CASSQNFAATQYF.

This clonotype was counted many times. The chain employs TRBV7-2 and TRBJ2-1; 9 bases map to TRBD1. CDR3 length: 15 amino acids. The germline V gene encodes CDR1 SGHTA and CDR2 FQGNSA. J was trimmed by 1 base and V by 5 bases; bases with no gene match: 3. The CDR3 loop reads CASSVGTGSYNEQFF. For the CDR3, the DNA is TGTGCCAGCAGCGTCGGGACAGGGTCCTACAATGAGCAGTTCTTC.

The J gene is TRBJ1-5, the V gene TRBV7-2; D possibly corresponds to TRBD1 (5 bases). Deletions cut 3 bases from V and 6 bases from J, with 9 bases between. The CDR3 has 13 amino acids. Germline V gene data show CDR1 as SGHTA and CDR2 as FQGNSA. The CDR3 loop is CASSFPGIQPQHF. The CDR3 DNA reads TGTGCCAGCAGCTTTCCAGGGATTCAGCCCCAGCATTTT.

The V gene is TRBV5-1, the J gene TRBJ2-3; D unclear. V was cut by 0 bases and J by 2 bases, with 10 bases left in between. The CDR3 covers 15 residues. The germline V gene has CDR1 SGHRS and CDR2 YFSETQ. Here the CDR3 DNA reads TGCGCCAGCAGCTTGGCGTCACCATTCACAGATACGCAGTATTTT. Translated: CASSLASPFTDTQYF.

This clonotype was seen a handful of times. The rearrangement joins TRBV28 to TRBJ2-5, with D tentatively TRBD2 (6 bases). Per the germline V gene, CDR1 is MDHEN and CDR2 is SYDVKM. Trimming cost V 4 bases and J 2 bases, with 23 bases left between them. CDR3 size: 18 residues. The CDR3 DNA follows: TGTGCCAGCAGTTCCACACCCCTCGGGCGGGGAAGGCAAGAGACCCAGTACTTC. Residues: CASSSTPLGRGRQETQYF.

The chain uses TRBV20-1 and TRBJ1-4; 7 bases are a match to TRBD1. The CDR3 runs 13 residues. The V segment lost 5 bases and the J segment 5 bases; nucleotides outside the gene matches: 5. CDR1 is DFQATT, CDR2 SNEGSKA, per germline (reference sequence). CDR3 loop: CSALQGRNEKLFF. CDR3 DNA sequence: TGCAGTGCTCTACAGGGGCGGAATGAAAAACTGTTTTTT.

V usage is TRBV7-2 and J usage is TRBJ2-1; 12 bases map to TRBD2. Germline CDR1 is SGHTA and CDR2 is FQGNSA. V shed 8 bases, J shed 10 bases, and the junction held 9 bases outside the gene matches. This CDR3 contains 14 residues. CDR3 loop: CASGRTSGAPEQFF. CDR3 in DNA: TGTGCCAGCGGCAGGACTAGCGGGGCCCCGGAGCAGTTCTTC.

This clonotype was counted many times. This chain uses TRBV9 with TRBJ2-7, with TRBD1 identical over 8 bases. Germline V gives CDR1 SGDLS, CDR2 YYNGEE. The CDR3 loop spans 15 amino acids. V trimming: 0 bases; J trimming: 2 bases; junction bases outside the gene matches: 4. The CDR3 protein is CASSVGAGQAYEQYF. In DNA, the CDR3 is TGTGCCAGCAGCGTAGGTGCGGGACAGGCCTACGAGCAGTACTTC.

There are a few counts of this clonotype. The chain couples TRBV5-1 to TRBJ1-2; perhaps TRBD1 as D (6 bases). In germline, CDR1 is SGHRS, CDR2 YFSETQ. The length of the CDR3 is 15 residues. The germline V and J ends were trimmed by 5 bases and 2 bases, with 16 bases remaining between them. CDR3 bases: TGCGCCAGCAGTAGGGGGGAAGATCGGAACTATGGCTACACCTTC. Its protein is CASSRGEDRNYGYTF.

In its sample, this clonotype was seen a few times. The rearrangement uses TRBV29-1 and TRBJ2-7; perhaps TRBD1 as D (6 bases). The CDR3 spans 14 residues. The V gene's germline CDR1 is SQVTM and CDR2 ANQGSEA. The V end lost 6 bases, the J end lost 0 bases, and 15 bases lay between the germline ends. CDR3 in amino acids: CSVKTDRSSYEQYF. In DNA, the CDR3 is TGCAGCGTCAAAACAGACAGGAGCTCCTACGAGCAGTACTTC.

The gene calls are TRBV19 and TRBJ1-1; TRBD1 matches at 7 bases. CDR3 length: 15 residues. The trim removed 6 bases at V and 2 bases at J, leaving 9 bases unmatched. Looked up from germline, CDR1 is LNHDA and CDR2 is SQIVND (reference sequence). The CDR3 here is CASRFRDSSNTEAFF. The DNA for the CDR3 is TGTGCCAGTAGATTCCGGGACAGTAGCAACACTGAAGCTTTCTTT.

The rearrangement links TRBV11-1 to TRBJ2-7; D is uncertain. V lost 1 base and J lost 5, with 15 bases in between. The CDR3 covers 15 residues. Germline CDR1 reads SGHAT; CDR2 reads FQDESV (reference sequence). In DNA, the CDR3 is TGTGCCAGCAGCTTAGGCAGCCCAGCAATTGACGAGCAGTACTTC. It codes for CASSLGSPAIDEQYF.

Remarks on this clonotype: A read error may account for a junction end that differs from germline. The CDR3 loop is CASSQPAGETLYF. CDR3 in DNA: TGTGCCAGCAGCCAACCAGCGGGGGAGACCCTGTACTTC. The rearrangement links TRBV3-1 to TRBJ2-5; 8 bases agree with TRBD2. The CDR3 has 13 amino acids. Per the germline V gene, CDR1 is LGHDT and CDR2 is YNNKEL (reference sequence).

This chain joins TRBV6-5 and TRBJ1-2; D remains ambiguous. V was pared by 6 bases and J by 5 bases, with 22 bases between. The CDR3 has 16 amino acids. Germline CDR1 reads MNHEY; CDR2 reads SVGAGI. The CDR3 DNA follows: TGTGCCAGCAGCCCTGTGCGGGAACACTTAATTTATGGCTACACCTTC. Residues: CASSPVREHLIYGYTF.

The rearrangement joins TRBV21-1 to TRBJ2-5. TRBV21-1 represents a pseudogene. This CDR3 comprises 16 residues. The CDR3 bases are TGTGCCAGCAGCAAAGTTGGATGGGCTGGCGAAGAGACCCAGTACTTC. The encoded protein is CASSKVGWAGEETQYF.

Of note for this clonotype: It may be a read error: a sequence one base away is much more abundant. The V call is TRBV7-2, the J call TRBJ1-2; possibly TRBD1 for D (6 bases). From germline, CDR1 is SGHTA and CDR2 FQGNSA. The CDR3 is 14 residues long. The CDR3 bases are TGTGCCCGCAGACCCGACAGGAGTAACTATGGCTACACCTTC. Residues: CARRPDRSNYGYTF.

Only a few counts were recorded for this clonotype. The rearrangement uses TRBV10-3 and TRBJ2-5; D perhaps matches TRBD2 (5 bases). Germline-derived CDR1 and CDR2 are ENHRY and SYGVKD. V gave up 0 bases and J gave up 7 bases, with 15 bases separating them. The CDR3 runs to 15 residues. The CDR3 region has the DNA TGTGCCATCAGTGAGTCTGATGCCTTTGAGGGGACCCAGTACTTC. Its protein is CAISESDAFEGTQYF.

This clonotype was observed a single time. The chain carries TRBV7-2 and TRBJ2-1; 11 nucleotides agree with TRBD2. CDR3 length: 18 residues. After removal of 2 bases from V and 8 bases from J, the junction contained 14 bases not matched to a gene. Germline V lookup: CDR1 SGHTA, CDR2 FQGNSA. This chain's CDR3 is CASSLRTSGRVLSHEQFF. The CDR3 DNA follows: TGTGCCAGCAGCTTACGTACTAGCGGGAGAGTTTTGTCGCATGAGCAGTTCTTC.

The chain recombines TRBV3-1 with TRBJ1-2, with unresolved D. From germline, CDR1 is LGHDT and CDR2 YNNKEL (reference sequence). Trimming removed 0 bases at V and 7 bases at J, with 12 bases between. The CDR3 spans 14 residues. CDR3 region: CASSQDRRRGGYTF. The CDR3 nucleotides read TGTGCCAGCAGCCAAGACCGGAGGCGGGGTGGCTACACCTTC.

The chain couples TRBV6-5 to TRBJ2-4; D may be TRBD1 or TRBD2 (5 bases each). CDR1 and CDR2 from the germline V gene are MNHEY and SVGAGI. This CDR3 spans 13 amino acids. V gave up 6 bases and J gave up 9 bases, with 15 bases separating them. In DNA form, the CDR3 reads TGTGCCAGCAGCCCACCGGGACGTACCATTCAGTACTTC. It is translated as CASSPPGRTIQYF.